A selection of T cell receptor beta chains follows, all from one sample in a study of blood T cell repertoires in COVID-19. This table comes from immunoSEQ multiplex PCR, and its TCRdb copy is limited to in-frame clones, with some not included. The sample lists 150,000 to 200,000 clones; approximately 79% were seen once. The sequencing input was peripheral blood. Receptors were obtained from a woman aged 80 or older with acute or convalescent COVID-19. Each CDR3 is given with its conserved first and last residue. A D gene is named only where the DNA matches it firmly. Clone size is given for some rows only: seen once, a few or many times, or a class if the clone is expanded.

D gene: TRBD2
clone size: -
V gene: TRBV13
J gene: TRBJ2-1
CDR3 protein: CASSPGRGGYNEQFF
CDR3 DNA: TGTGCCAGCAGCCCTGGGCGGGGGGGATACAATGAGCAGTTCTTC

D gene: -
clone size: many
V gene: TRBV6-1
J gene: TRBJ1-4
CDR3 protein: CASSGPGQESNEGAREKLFF
CDR3 DNA: TGTGCCAGCAGTGGTCCGGGACAAGAGTCCAACGAAGGAGCTCGTGAAAAACTGTTTTTT

D gene: -
clone size: -
V gene: TRBV5-4
J gene: TRBJ2-5
CDR3 protein: CASSSDRRETQYF
CDR3 DNA: TGTGCCAGCAGCTCCGACAGACGGGAGACCCAGTACTTC

D gene: -
clone size: -
V gene: TRBV15
J gene: TRBJ2-1
CDR3 protein: CATRKPAVNEQFF
CDR3 DNA: TGTGCCACCAGAAAACCAGCGGTCAATGAGCAGTTCTTC

D gene: TRBD2
clone size: -
V gene: TRBV7-2
J gene: TRBJ2-3
CDR3 protein: CASSPVGGPRGGTQYF
CDR3 DNA: TGTGCCAGCAGCCCAGTGGGAGGGCCACGGGGGGGCACGCAGTATTTT

D gene: TRBD2
clone size: -
V gene: TRBV11-2
J gene: TRBJ2-1
CDR3 protein: CASSFGLRAGGPRYNEQFF
CDR3 DNA: TGTGCCAGCAGCTTTGGGCTTAGGGCGGGAGGGCCGAGGTACAATGAGCAGTTCTTC

D gene: -
clone size: -
V gene: TRBV4-2
J gene: TRBJ2-7
CDR3 protein: CASSHSQGPSYEQYF
CDR3 DNA: TGTGCCAGCAGCCATTCACAGGGTCCTTCCTACGAGCAGTACTTC

D gene: -
clone size: -
V gene: TRBV9
J gene: TRBJ1-2
CDR3 protein: CASSVGGRAVFQGYTF
CDR3 DNA: TGTGCCAGCAGCGTAGGAGGCAGGGCAGTTTTCCAGGGCTACACCTTC

D gene: TRBD1
clone size: -
V gene: TRBV15
J gene: TRBJ1-4
CDR3 protein: CATSTGTAEKLFF
CDR3 DNA: TGTGCCACCAGCACCGGGACAGCTGAAAAACTGTTTTTT

D gene: -
clone size: -
V gene: TRBV6-5
J gene: TRBJ2-2
CDR3 protein: CASSRGTANTGELFF
CDR3 DNA: TGTGCCAGCAGTCGGGGGACAGCGAACACCGGGGAGCTGTTTTTT

D gene: TRBD1
clone size: -
V gene: TRBV27
J gene: TRBJ1-1
CDR3 protein: CASSLERPGGSGEAFF
CDR3 DNA: TGTGCCAGCAGTTTAGAGCGTCCAGGGGGCTCCGGTGAAGCTTTCTTT

D gene: -
clone size: few
V gene: TRBV7-9
J gene: TRBJ2-7
CDR3 protein: CASSLDLAGDYEQYF
CDR3 DNA: TGTGCCAGCAGCTTAGACCTGGCAGGCGACTACGAGCAGTACTTC

D gene: -
clone size: -
V gene: TRBV14
J gene: TRBJ2-2
CDR3 protein: CASSEAVGELFF
CDR3 DNA: TGTGCCAGCAGCGAAGCCGTTGGGGAGCTGTTTTTT

D gene: -
clone size: once
V gene: TRBV7-5
J gene: TRBJ2-1
CDR3 protein: CATPIEWENEQFF
CDR3 DNA: TGTGCCACCCCCATTGAGTGGGAGAATGAGCAGTTCTTC

D gene: -
clone size: -
V gene: TRBV29-1
J gene: TRBJ2-2
CDR3 protein: CSGEEEGGIGLFF
CDR3 DNA: TGCAGTGGGGAGGAGGAGGGGGGGATCGGGCTGTTTTTT

D gene: -
clone size: -
V gene: TRBV5-6
J gene: TRBJ2-7
CDR3 protein: CASSLGLETYEQYF
CDR3 DNA: TGTGCCAGCAGCTTAGGACTGGAGACCTACGAGCAGTACTTC

D gene: -
clone size: -
V gene: TRBV5-1
J gene: TRBJ1-2
CDR3 protein: CASSPTRSYGYTF
CDR3 DNA: TGCGCCAGCAGCCCTACCCGATCGTATGGCTACACCTTC

D gene: TRBD1
clone size: -
V gene: TRBV11-1
J gene: TRBJ1-2
CDR3 protein: CASSLLGQARGYTF
CDR3 DNA: TGTGCCAGCAGCCTACTTGGACAGGCTCGAGGCTACACCTTC

D gene: -
clone size: once
V gene: TRBV19
J gene: TRBJ1-5
CDR3 protein: CASSIGRSPNQPQHF
CDR3 DNA: TGTGCCAGTAGTATCGGGAGATCCCCAAATCAGCCCCAGCATTTT

D gene: TRBD1
clone size: -
V gene: TRBV2
J gene: TRBJ2-5
CDR3 protein: CASSASLITGEEETQYF
CDR3 DNA: TGTGCCAGCAGTGCAAGCCTAATCACAGGGGAAGAAGAGACCCAGTACTTC

D gene: TRBD2
clone size: -
V gene: TRBV11-1
J gene: TRBJ2-5
CDR3 protein: CASSRGEGYQETQYF
CDR3 DNA: TGTGCCAGCAGCCGGGGGGAGGGGTATCAAGAGACCCAGTACTTC

D gene: TRBD1
clone size: -
V gene: TRBV28
J gene: TRBJ1-1
CDR3 protein: CATGTGGMSTEAFF
CDR3 DNA: TGTGCCACCGGGACAGGGGGCATGAGCACTGAAGCTTTCTTT

D gene: TRBD2
clone size: -
V gene: TRBV7-2
J gene: TRBJ2-3
CDR3 protein: CASSWLAGVGTDTQYF
CDR3 DNA: TGTGCCAGCAGCTGGCTAGCGGGGGTCGGCACAGATACGCAGTATTTT

D gene: -
clone size: few
V gene: TRBV30
J gene: TRBJ1-1
CDR3 protein: CAWNLKGTSRTEAFF
CDR3 DNA: TGTGCCTGGAACCTTAAAGGGACATCGAGGACTGAAGCTTTCTTT

D gene: -
clone size: -
V gene: TRBV18
J gene: TRBJ1-2
CDR3 protein: CASSSSNYGYTF
CDR3 DNA: TGTGCCAGCTCATCGTCTAACTATGGCTACACCTTC

D gene: TRBD2
clone size: -
V gene: TRBV5-1
J gene: TRBJ2-3
CDR3 protein: CASGTSGSRADTQYF
CDR3 DNA: TGCGCCAGCGGGACTAGCGGGAGTAGGGCAGATACGCAGTATTTT

D gene: TRBD2
clone size: -
V gene: TRBV18
J gene: TRBJ2-4
CDR3 protein: CASSKGTSGAAKNIQYF
CDR3 DNA: TGTGCCAGCTCAAAAGGGACTAGCGGGGCAGCCAAAAACATTCAGTACTTC

D gene: TRBD2
clone size: large
V gene: TRBV19
J gene: TRBJ2-3
CDR3 protein: CASRLGGGGSTDTQYF
CDR3 DNA: TGTGCCAGTAGGCTCGGTGGCGGGGGGAGCACAGATACGCAGTATTTT

D gene: -
clone size: -
V gene: TRBV5-4
J gene: TRBJ2-1
CDR3 protein: CASSLGQAVGEQFF
CDR3 DNA: TGTGCCAGCAGCTTGGGCCAGGCAGTAGGTGAGCAGTTCTTC

D gene: -
clone size: -
V gene: TRBV29-1
J gene: TRBJ2-5
CDR3 protein: CSAPPETQYF
CDR3 DNA: TGCAGCGCCCCTCCGGAGACCCAGTACTTC

D gene: -
clone size: -
V gene: TRBV18
J gene: TRBJ2-1
CDR3 protein: CASSYGQGYLNEQFF
CDR3 DNA: TGTGCCAGCTCATATGGGCAGGGGTATCTCAATGAGCAGTTCTTC

D gene: TRBD1
clone size: -
V gene: TRBV27
J gene: TRBJ1-5
CDR3 protein: CASSLWGTDNQPQHF
CDR3 DNA: TGTGCCAGCAGTTTATGGGGGACAGATAATCAGCCCCAGCATTTT

D gene: TRBD1
clone size: -
V gene: TRBV25-1
J gene: TRBJ2-1
CDR3 protein: CASSESDRGSYNEQFF
CDR3 DNA: TGTGCCAGCAGTGAATCTGACAGGGGGTCTTACAATGAGCAGTTCTTC

D gene: TRBD2
clone size: -
V gene: TRBV4-2
J gene: TRBJ2-5
CDR3 protein: CASSQGTSGSLAQETQYF
CDR3 DNA: TGTGCCAGCAGCCAAGGGACTAGCGGGAGTCTGGCCCAAGAGACCCAGTACTTC

D gene: -
clone size: -
V gene: TRBV5-1
J gene: TRBJ2-7
CDR3 protein: CASSFGQSYEQYF
CDR3 DNA: TGCGCCAGCAGCTTCGGACAGTCCTACGAGCAGTACTTC

D gene: -
clone size: -
V gene: TRBV4-3
J gene: TRBJ1-6
CDR3 protein: CASSQEWTGSSPLHF
CDR3 DNA: TGCGCCAGCAGCCAAGAGTGGACGGGATCCTCACCCCTCCACTTT

D gene: TRBD1
clone size: -
V gene: TRBV5-4
J gene: TRBJ1-4
CDR3 protein: CASSLGSRQGTNEKLFF
CDR3 DNA: TGTGCCAGCAGCTTGGGTTCCCGACAGGGGACCAATGAAAAACTGTTTTTT

D gene: -
clone size: -
V gene: TRBV20-1
J gene: TRBJ2-3
CDR3 protein: CSAIKRDTQYF
CDR3 DNA: TGCAGTGCTATTAAGCGAGATACGCAGTATTTT

D gene: -
clone size: -
V gene: TRBV3-1/TRBV3-2
J gene: TRBJ1-2
CDR3 protein: CASSQLQGRGYTF
CDR3 DNA: TGTGCCAGCAGCCAGCTGCAGGGAAGGGGCTACACCTTC

D gene: TRBD2
clone size: -
V gene: TRBV5-4
J gene: TRBJ2-1
CDR3 protein: CASTDGLAGYNEQFF
CDR3 DNA: TGTGCCAGCACCGACGGACTAGCGGGATACAATGAGCAGTTCTTC

D gene: TRBD1
clone size: -
V gene: TRBV19
J gene: TRBJ1-5
CDR3 protein: CASRDRGSASNQPQHF
CDR3 DNA: TGTGCCAGTCGGGACAGGGGATCGGCGAGCAATCAGCCCCAGCATTTT

D gene: TRBD1
clone size: -
V gene: TRBV18
J gene: TRBJ2-3
CDR3 protein: CASSPQGASLADTQYF
CDR3 DNA: TGTGCCAGCTCACCACAGGGGGCAAGTTTGGCAGATACGCAGTATTTT

D gene: TRBD2
clone size: -
V gene: TRBV19
J gene: TRBJ2-1
CDR3 protein: CASSPLAGLLSSEQFF
CDR3 DNA: TGTGCCAGTAGTCCCCTAGCGGGGCTTTTGTCTAGTGAGCAGTTCTTC

D gene: -
clone size: once
V gene: TRBV19
J gene: TRBJ1-1
CDR3 protein: CASSVPTLLNTEAFF
CDR3 DNA: TGTGCCAGTAGTGTCCCGACACTCCTGAACACTGAAGCTTTCTTT

D gene: -
clone size: -
V gene: TRBV19
J gene: TRBJ1-1
CDR3 protein: CASSTANTEAFF
CDR3 DNA: TGTGCCAGTAGCACAGCGAACACTGAAGCTTTCTTT

D gene: TRBD1
clone size: -
V gene: TRBV28
J gene: TRBJ1-6
CDR3 protein: CASSLKIGNKQGVFQYNSPLHF
CDR3 DNA: TGTGCCAGCAGTTTAAAAATCGGCAACAAACAGGGGGTCTTCCAATATAATTCACCCCTCCACTTT

D gene: -
clone size: -
V gene: TRBV6-2/TRBV6-3
J gene: TRBJ1-5
CDR3 protein: CASSYGQNYQPQHF
CDR3 DNA: TGTGCCAGCAGTTACGGGCAGAACTATCAGCCCCAGCATTTT

D gene: TRBD1
clone size: -
V gene: TRBV5-5
J gene: TRBJ1-4
CDR3 protein: CASSPEQGVIEKLFF
CDR3 DNA: TGTGCCAGCAGCCCAGAACAGGGGGTAATTGAAAAACTGTTTTTT

D gene: -
clone size: -
V gene: TRBV7-2
J gene: TRBJ1-1
CDR3 protein: CASSLGRQMNTEAFF
CDR3 DNA: TGTGCCAGCAGCTTAGGCCGACAGATGAACACTGAAGCTTTCTTT

D gene: TRBD1
clone size: -
V gene: TRBV5-4
J gene: TRBJ1-2
CDR3 protein: CASSREPGQINYGYTF
CDR3 DNA: TGTGCCAGCAGCAGAGAACCGGGACAGATTAACTATGGCTACACCTTC

D gene: TRBD2
clone size: -
V gene: TRBV10-3
J gene: TRBJ2-7
CDR3 protein: CATGGTGTSGAPYEQYF
CDR3 DNA: TGTGCCACCGGGGGGACAGGGACTAGCGGAGCCCCCTACGAGCAGTACTTC